These 26 T cell receptor beta chains originate from one sample sequenced in a study of blood T cells in healthy people across ages. Next came a second PCR, run for about 7 to 12 cycles, which used a sample-barcoded 5' primer along with a J-beta primer mix. TCRdb reanalysed the 5' RACE reads using MiXCR and keeps one entry per CDR3 protein. The data show some 1,800,000 distinct CDR3 sequences, roughly 43% seen once. The sample was blood. These receptors were taken from a human donor in good health.

This clonotype has a handful of counts. The chain joins TRBV28 to TRBJ2-3, with TRBD2 matching 7 bases. V lost 4 bases and J lost 2; bases outside the gene matches: 12. The CDR3 is 17 residues long. Germline V gene lookup returns CDR1 MDHEN and CDR2 SYDVKM. In DNA form, the CDR3 reads TGTGCCAGCAGTTCCGCCTGGGGAGGGGTTGTCACAGATACGCAGTATTTT. Translating gives CASSSAWGGVVTDTQYF. Together with reference TRBV28 and TRBJ2-3, the CDR3 gives the full variable domain: DVKVTQSSRYLVKRTGEKVFLECVQDMDHENMFWYRQDPGLGLRLIYFSYDVKMKEKGDIPEGYSVSREKKERFSLILESASTNQTSMYLCASSSAWGGVVTDTQYFGPGTRLTVL.

The V gene is TRBV12-3 or TRBV12-4, the J gene TRBJ1-5; no clear D gene. There are 14 residues in the CDR3. Trimming removed 5 bases at V and 6 bases at J, with 14 bases between. The CDR3 sequence: CASSPPPESQPQHF. The CDR3 region has the DNA TGTGCCAGCAGTCCCCCTCCTGAGAGTCAGCCCCAGCATTTT.

Only one count was recorded for this clonotype. The rearrangement joins TRBV6-5 to TRBJ2-3, with D tentatively TRBD2 (6 bases). CDR1 and CDR2 (germline): MNHEY, SVGAGI. CDR3 length: 17 amino acids. Trimming took 0 bases from V and 6 from J, leaving 19 bases between them. CDR3 region: CASSYSRGAGCLDTQYF. The CDR3 DNA sequence: TGTGCCAGCAGTTACTCTCGCGGGGCGGGGTGCCTCGATACGCAGTATTTT.

The chain joins TRBV6-2 or TRBV6-3 to TRBJ2-7; no definite D call. The CDR3 loop spans 14 amino acids. Trimming removed 1 base at V and 3 bases at J, with 10 bases between. Germline values: CDR1 MNHEY, CDR2 SVGEGT. The CDR3 coding sequence is TGTGCCAGCAGTTACTTGGGTCCAGGCTACGAGCAGTACTTC. Translation gives CASSYLGPGYEQYF.

The V gene is TRBV12-3 or TRBV12-4, the J gene TRBJ2-3, with a possible D match to TRBD2 (6 bases). V was cut by 5 bases and J by 4 bases, with 16 bases left in between. The CDR3 is made up of 15 amino acids. CDR3 DNA: TGTGCCAGCAGTCTTGTAGCGGTGAGGTCAGATACGCAGTATTTT. Residues: CASSLVAVRSDTQYF.

The CDR3, as DNA: TGTGCCAGCAGTCCCCTAGCGGGGGACTCCTACAATGAGCAGTTCTTC. Protein: CASSPLAGDSYNEQFF. The chain has TRBV6-6 and TRBJ2-1; TRBD2 agrees at 10 bases. This CDR3 is built from 16 residues. Germline V gene data show CDR1 as MNHNY and CDR2 as SVGAGI (reference sequence). With 5 bases clipped from V and 0 bases from J, the junction kept 4 bases outside the gene matches.

There are a few counts of this clonotype. V is TRBV2 and J is TRBJ2-1; TRBD2 aligns across 8 bases. This CDR3 spans 16 amino acids. Germline V gene lookup returns CDR1 SNHLY and CDR2 FYNNEI. Trimming took 5 bases from V and 7 from J; bases not matched to a gene: 13. CDR3 sequence: CASSQTTPGTRNEQFF. CDR3 DNA: TGTGCCAGCAGTCAAACAACCCCCGGGACTAGAAATGAGCAGTTCTTC.

The chain couples TRBV5-1 to TRBJ2-3; D is uncertain. In germline, CDR1 is SGHRS, CDR2 YFSETQ. The length of the CDR3 is 11 residues. The germline V and J ends were trimmed by 4 bases and 5 bases, with 5 bases remaining between them. CDR3 sequence (DNA): TGCGCCAGCAGCGGCCTAGATACGCAGTATTTT. Translating it yields CASSGLDTQYF.

There are many counts of this clonotype. The rearrangement uses TRBV29-1 and TRBJ2-1; D remains unclear. V lost 5 bases and J lost 6, with 17 bases in between. This CDR3 is 14 amino acids long. CDR1 and CDR2 from the germline V gene are SQVTM and ANQGSEA. CDR3 bases: TGCAGCGTTAGATTAGTGGGTCCTGGCAATGAGCAGTTCTTC. Translated, it gives CSVRLVGPGNEQFF.

This chain connects TRBV4-2 to TRBJ2-5, with 10 bases that match TRBD2. V shed 4 bases and J 2 bases; nucleotides not matched to a gene: 4. The length of the CDR3 is 15 residues. Germline values: CDR1 LGHNA, CDR2 YNFKEQ. The CDR3 loop reads CASSRGSGGQETQYF. The CDR3 nucleotides are TGTGCCAGCAGCCGGGGTAGCGGGGGGCAAGAGACCCAGTACTTC.

V usage is TRBV2 and J usage is TRBJ2-3; unclear D gene. The CDR3 totals 15 residues. Trimming removed 6 bases from V and 2 bases from J, with 15 bases in between. Germline V gene data show CDR1 as SNHLY and CDR2 as FYNNEI. The CDR3 loop is CASRVGNGVTDTQYF. In DNA, the CDR3 is TGTGCCAGCAGAGTAGGTAATGGGGTCACAGATACGCAGTATTTT.

Only a few counts were recorded for this clonotype. The chain couples TRBV6-5 to TRBJ2-4; D ambiguous. V was cut by 9 bases and J by 9 bases, with 12 bases left in between. CDR1 is MNHEY, CDR2 SVGAGI, per germline. There are 11 residues in the CDR3. DNA for the CDR3: TGTGCCAGGCCCTACCAAAGCATTCAGTACTTC. Translating it yields CARPYQSIQYF.

This chain connects TRBV5-6 to TRBJ2-3; D is possibly TRBD1 or TRBD2 (5 bases each). Trimming took 2 bases from V and 10 from J, leaving 11 bases between them. This CDR3 is 12 amino acids long. Germline V gene sequence: CDR1 SGHDT, CDR2 YYEEEE. DNA for the CDR3: TGTGCCAGCAGCTTTGGGGGACGGCCGCAGTATTTT. Translated, it gives CASSFGGRPQYF.

The genes are TRBV10-3 and TRBJ2-2, with D unresolved. The CDR3 totals 15 residues. Trimming removed 2 bases at V and 9 bases at J, with 16 bases between. The germline gives CDR1 ENHRY, CDR2 SYGVKD. The CDR3 DNA follows: TGTGCCATCAGTGAGCCCGACAAATTCAAGAGGGAGCTGTTTTTT. Its protein product is CAISEPDKFKRELFF.

This clonotype was counted a few times. The rearrangement joins TRBV29-1 to TRBJ2-5; D is uncertain. Trimming took off 7 bases at V and 2 bases at J, with 5 bases between the two ends. Germline values: CDR1 SQVTM, CDR2 ANQGSEA. CDR3 size: 10 residues. CDR3 region: CSAFQETQYF. In nucleotides, the CDR3 is TGCAGCGCCTTTCAAGAGACCCAGTACTTC.

The rearrangement joins TRBV5-1 to TRBJ2-4; the match to TRBD1 covers 8 bases. The DNA matches TRBJ2-7 better at its end, which makes the J call doubtful. The germline gives CDR1 SGHRS, CDR2 YFSETQ. The CDR3 is 16 amino acids. This CDR3 reads CASSLGRWQGAYEQYF. In DNA, the CDR3 is TGCGCCAGCAGCTTGGGTCGGTGGCAGGGGGCTTACGAGCAGTACTTC.

This sequence joins TRBV7-9 and TRBJ2-1; no clear D. The ends were cut back, 4 bases at V and 8 bases at J, with 9 bases in the middle. Germline CDR1 SEHNR, CDR2 FQNEAQ (reference sequence). CDR3 length equals 12 residues. CDR3 in DNA: TGTGCCAGCAGCTCTTGGTGGGATGAGCAGTTCTTC. It yields the protein CASSSWWDEQFF.

This clonotype was counted between two and nine times. The V gene is TRBV4-3, the J gene TRBJ2-4; D might be TRBD1 (5 bases). The germline CDR1 and CDR2 sequences are LGHNA and YSLEER. V gave up 1 base and J gave up 0 bases, with 10 bases separating them. CDR3 length: 16 residues. CDR3 DNA: TGCGCCAGCAGCCAAGGGATAGGGGCAGCCAAAAACATTCAGTACTTC. It specifies CASSQGIGAAKNIQYF.

The chain has TRBV6-6 and TRBJ2-1, with TRBD1 matching 9 bases. The V gene end was trimmed by 6 bases and the J gene end by 10 bases; junction bases not matched to a gene: 10. The CDR3 has 14 residues. Germline V gene data show CDR1 as MNHNY and CDR2 as SVGAGI (reference sequence). The CDR3 DNA reads as TGTGCCAGCAGGGTACGGGGACAGGGATACGAGCAGTTCTTC. This encodes CASRVRGQGYEQFF.

There are a few counts of this clonotype. This rearrangement joins TRBV6-2 or TRBV6-3 to TRBJ2-2, with a weak D call TRBD1 (5 bases). The CDR3 sequence is 15 residues long. Looked up from germline, CDR1 is MNHEY and CDR2 is SVGEGT. V was cut by 2 bases and J by 3 bases, with 10 bases left in between. The CDR3 reads CASSYGQGDTGELFF. Here the CDR3 DNA reads TGTGCCAGCAGTTACGGGCAAGGGGACACCGGGGAGCTGTTTTTT.

The J gene is TRBJ1-2, the V gene TRBV14; possible D gene TRBD1, 6 bases. Deletions cut 4 bases from V and 5 bases from J, with 23 bases between. Looked up from germline, CDR1 is SGHDN and CDR2 is FVKESK. This CDR3 spans 17 amino acids. CDR3 region: CASSPLTSGVRTYGYTF. The CDR3 DNA reads TGTGCCAGCAGCCCCTTAACTTCAGGGGTTAGGACGTATGGCTACACCTTC. The entire variable domain, with the rest obtained from reference TRBV14 and TRBJ1-2, is as follows: EAGVTQFPSHSVIEKGQTVTLRCDPISGHDNLYWYRRVMGKEIKFLLHFVKESKQDESGMPNNRFLAERTGGTYSTLKVQPAELEDSGVYFCASSPLTSGVRTYGYTFGSGTRLTVV.

Details on this clonotype: The junction does not match germline at one end; this may be a read error. The V gene is TRBV7-3, the J gene TRBJ2-1; D might be TRBD1 (5 bases). Germline CDR1 reads SGHTA; CDR2 reads FQGTGA. The CDR3 is 15 residues long. The CDR3 protein is CASNLGASSYNEQFF. The CDR3 DNA is TGTGCCAGCAACTTAGGGGCAAGCTCCTACAATGAGCAGTTCTTC.

This clonotype was seen a few times. The chain links TRBV29-1 to TRBJ1-1; D is undetermined. The CDR3 loop spans 13 amino acids. CDR1 and CDR2 from the germline V gene are SQVTM and ANQGSEA. Trimming cost V 7 bases and J 1 base, with 13 bases left between them. The CDR3 is CSGDQGGNTEAFF. The CDR3, as DNA: TGCAGCGGAGACCAAGGCGGGAACACTGAAGCTTTCTTT.

V and J are TRBV6-5 and TRBJ2-3, with D possibly TRBD1 on 6 matching bases. Germline CDR1 MNHEY, CDR2 SVGAGI. Trimming cost V 10 bases and J 3 bases, with 14 bases left between them. The CDR3 has 13 residues. Here the CDR3 DNA reads TGTGCCACCTATAAACAGGGAACAGATACGCAGTATTTT. Amino acid sequence: CATYKQGTDTQYF.

This chain joins TRBV5-1 and TRBJ1-1, with D possibly TRBD1 on 6 matching bases. The V end was cut by 0 bases, the J end by 4 bases, with 13 bases between. The CDR3 is 15 residues long. The germline CDR1 and CDR2 sequences are SGHRS and YFSETQ. The CDR3 protein is CASSLEGGAGTEAFF. DNA for the CDR3: TGCGCCAGCAGCTTGGAGGGGGGCGCAGGCACTGAAGCTTTCTTT.

V and J are TRBV2 and TRBJ2-1; tentative D call: TRBD2 (6 bases). V was pared by 3 bases and J by 8 bases, with 14 bases between. Germline-derived CDR1 and CDR2 are SNHLY and FYNNEI. This CDR3 has 14 amino acids. For the CDR3, the DNA is TGTGCCAGCAGTGATGAGGGCGGGGTGGATGAGCAGTTCTTC. This encodes CASSDEGGVDEQFF.